This T cell receptor beta chain came from a study of vaccination effects on CD4 cells after COVID-19. Germline loops: CDR1 SNHLY, CDR2 FYNNEI. The CDR3 spans 14 residues. The junction had 9 bases not matched to a gene; V was cut back by 4 bases and J by 8 bases. The repertoire was sequenced with immunoSEQ multiplex PCR; TCRdb's copy has only in-frame clones and lacks some. The sample consists of tens of thousands of clones, roughly four fifths of them appearing once. About this clone: Its antigen is unidentified.

Researchers isolated CD4+ T cells once approximately eleven days of culture had elapsed. Documented for the person is a PCR-confirmed SARS-CoV-2 infection occurring between March and December 2020. Either the BNT162b2 or mRNA-1273 vaccine was given to participants in two doses. The sample consisted of CD4+ T cells from PBMCs cultured without peptide, taken after COVID-19 vaccination. This receptor was taken from a human donor who had a prior SARS-CoV-2 infection. The chain uses TRBV2 and TRBJ1-1; the match to TRBD1 covers 8 bases. CDR3 amino acids: CASSGSYRTGEAFF. For the CDR3, the DNA is TGTGCCAGCAGTGGGTCATACAGGACAGGGGAAGCTTTCTTT.